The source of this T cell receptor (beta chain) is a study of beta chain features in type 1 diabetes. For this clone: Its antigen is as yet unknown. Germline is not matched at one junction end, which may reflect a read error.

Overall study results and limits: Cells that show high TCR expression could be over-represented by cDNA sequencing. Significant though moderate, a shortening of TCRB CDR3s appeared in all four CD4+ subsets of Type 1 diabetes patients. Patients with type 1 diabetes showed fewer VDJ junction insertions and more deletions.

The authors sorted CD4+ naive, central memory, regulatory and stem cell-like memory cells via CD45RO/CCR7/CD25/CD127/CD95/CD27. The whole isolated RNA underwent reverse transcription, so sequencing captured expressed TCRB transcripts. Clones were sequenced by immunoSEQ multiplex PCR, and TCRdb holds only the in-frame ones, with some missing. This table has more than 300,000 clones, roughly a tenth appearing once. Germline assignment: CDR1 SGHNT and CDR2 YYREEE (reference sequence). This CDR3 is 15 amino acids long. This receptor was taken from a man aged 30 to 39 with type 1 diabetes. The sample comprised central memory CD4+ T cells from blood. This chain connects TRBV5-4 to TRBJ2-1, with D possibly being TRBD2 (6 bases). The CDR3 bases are TGCGCCAGCAGCCGCTTTAGCGGACCCTACAATGAGCAGTTCTTC. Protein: CASSRFSGPYNEQFF.